What follows describes a single TCR beta chain. This sample was included in a study of T cell changes during pregnancy in multiple sclerosis. The CDR3 is 15 residues long. The V gene lost 7 bases and the J gene lost 4 bases, with 18 bases spanning the gap. Germline V gene sequence: CDR1 SGHRS, CDR2 YFSETQ. Sequencing was performed with immunoSEQ multiplex PCR; in TCRdb, only in-frame clones are kept and a portion is missing. The data contain about 21,000 clones, under 95% of them singletons. The receptor's source is a female donor with multiple sclerosis, enrolled in a pregnancy study. This sequence joins TRBV5-1 and TRBJ2-1, with a tentative D call TRBD1 (6 bases). Sequencing used CD4+ T cells from peripheral blood mononuclear cells, obtained in the third trimester of pregnancy. CDR3 sequence: CASGTGTYNYNEQFF. In DNA form, the CDR3 reads TGCGCCAGCGGAACCGGGACATATAATTACAATGAGCAGTTCTTC.